One and the same sample provided the 9 T cell receptor beta chains below, sequenced in a study of T-cell memory formation after mild COVID-19. MiXCR was run by TCRdb on the 5' RACE reads, yielding one entry per CDR3 protein. The sample carries 400,000 or so distinct CDR3 sequences, 20% recorded once. Sequencing was performed on PBMCs or a T cell subset sorted from them (not recorded which). These receptors all stem from an adult woman who had mild COVID-19 (a few samples of this study predate the infection). Cell type and time point are not known.

This clonotype was seen only a few times. The chain recombines TRBV6-6 with TRBJ2-7, with TRBD2 matching 8 bases. V lost 6 bases and J lost 2; bases outside the gene matches: 6. CDR3 length: 14 residues. Per the germline V gene, CDR1 is MNHNY and CDR2 is SVGAGI (reference sequence). The DNA of the CDR3 is TGTGCCAGCAGGCCTACTAGCGGTCCCTACGAGCAGTACTTC. It translates to CASRPTSGPYEQYF.

This clonotype was seen a handful of times. The chain carries TRBV12-3 or TRBV12-4 and TRBJ2-7; no firm D call. CDR3 size: 11 residues. Trimming took off 5 bases at V and 5 bases at J, with 7 bases between the two ends. CDR3 amino acids: CASSKGNEQYF. The CDR3 region has the DNA TGTGCCAGCAGTAAAGGGAACGAGCAGTACTTC.

This clonotype appeared a few times. V and J are TRBV7-9 and TRBJ1-1, with 10 bases matching TRBD1. V was pared by 8 bases and J by 2 bases, with 5 bases of the junction left unmatched. The germline gives CDR1 SEHNR, CDR2 FQNEAQ (reference sequence). The CDR3 has 14 residues. The chain's CDR3 is CASWGQGRNTEAFF. Here the CDR3 DNA reads TGTGCCAGCTGGGGACAGGGGAGAAACACTGAAGCTTTCTTT.

This clonotype has only a few counts. The J gene is TRBJ1-4, the V gene TRBV27; TRBD1 matches 12 bases. This CDR3 has 15 residues. The germline V gene encodes CDR1 MNHEY and CDR2 SMNVEV (reference sequence). With V trimmed by 2 bases and J by 10 bases, 5 bases remained unmatched. CDR3 nucleotide sequence: TGTGCCAGCAGTTTAGGGACAGGGGGCGGGGGAAAACTGTTTTTT. As protein: CASSLGTGGGGKLFF. Full variable domain (remainder filled in from reference TRBV27 and TRBJ1-4): EAQVTQNPRYLITVTGKKLTVTCSQNMNHEYMSWYRQDPGLGLRQIYYSMNVEVTDKGDVPEGYKVSRKEKRNFPLILESPSPNQTSLYFCASSLGTGGGGKLFFGSGTQLSVL.

The genes are TRBV9 and TRBJ2-1; tentatively, D is TRBD1 (6 bases). This CDR3 contains 16 residues. The germline V gene encodes CDR1 SGDLS and CDR2 YYNGEE. The ends were cut back, 4 bases at V and 6 bases at J, with 20 bases in the middle. CDR3: CASSNGQSLRSNEQFF. The CDR3 region has the DNA TGTGCCAGCAGCAACGGACAGAGCCTCCGTTCCAATGAGCAGTTCTTC.

CDR3 sequence: CASRGEINSNQPQHF. In nucleotides, the CDR3 is TGTGCCAGCCGAGGTGAAATCAATAGCAATCAGCCCCAGCATTTT. The chain joins TRBV7-8 to TRBJ1-5; D gene uncertain. The CDR3 extends over 15 amino acids. Germline loops: CDR1 SGHVS, CDR2 FQNEAQ. The V end was cut by 8 bases, the J end by 0 bases, with 14 bases between.

This clonotype has a handful of counts. The genes are TRBV7-2 and TRBJ2-1, with 7 bases matching TRBD2. The ends lost 5 bases at V and 2 bases at J; junction bases unmatched: 9. The CDR3 is 16 residues long. The germline V gene encodes CDR1 SGHTA and CDR2 FQGNSA. The CDR3 region has the DNA TGTGCCAGCAGCCATAGGGGAGGGGATCCCTACAATGAGCAGTTCTTC. As protein: CASSHRGGDPYNEQFF. Supplemented by reference TRBV7-2 and TRBJ2-1, the full variable domain reads GAGVSQSPSNKVTEKGKDVELRCDPISGHTALYWYRQSLGQGLEFLIYFQGNSAPDKSGLPSDRFSAERTGGSVSTLTIQRTQQEDSAVYLCASSHRGGDPYNEQFFGPGTRLTVL.

This clonotype showed up just a few times. The chain carries TRBV9 and TRBJ2-7; 7 positions agree with TRBD1. Unmatched junction bases numbered 8, after V lost 4 bases and J lost 1 base. Germline V gives CDR1 SGDLS, CDR2 YYNGEE. The CDR3 sequence is 15 residues long. As DNA, the CDR3 is TGTGCCAGCAGCCCCACGGACAGGACTTCCTACGAGCAGTACTTC. It yields the protein CASSPTDRTSYEQYF.

This clonotype showed up just a few times. The chain links TRBV18 to TRBJ2-4; no clear D gene. There are 16 residues in the CDR3. Germline loops: CDR1 KGHSH, CDR2 LQKENI. Trimming cost V 1 base and J 0 bases, with 10 bases left between them. This CDR3 reads CASSPQATQAKNIQYF. DNA of the CDR3: TGTGCCAGCTCACCACAGGCAACCCAAGCCAAAAACATTCAGTACTTC.